This T cell receptor (beta chain) appears in the sequencing data of a study of blood T cell repertoires in COVID-19. About the study: The origin of the acute and convalescent COVID-19 samples was the United States, Italy and Spain. Sample material is recorded as cDNA or gDNA derived from T cells, B-cell-depleted T cells, or PBMCs.

In the authors' methods: Estimates of nucleated cell counts were drawn from the amplification of reference gene primers. Here immunoSEQ multiplex PCR was the method, and the copy in TCRdb shows in-frame clones only, minus some. V, J and clone size reflect that table, while D and trimming were determined from the DNA. The sample lists roughly 50,000 clones, about 85% occurring once. The CDR3 is 15 residues long. V gave up 3 bases and J gave up 6 bases; unmatched junction bases: 5. CDR1 and CDR2 from the germline V gene are SGHRS and YFSETQ. This TCR derives from a woman aged 80 or over with acute or convalescent COVID-19. The specimen sequenced was peripheral blood. V usage is TRBV5-1 and J usage is TRBJ1-5; 11 bases map to TRBD1. The CDR3 loop reads CASSSGQGVAQPQHF. The CDR3 DNA is TGCGCCAGCAGCTCGGGACAGGGGGTGGCTCAGCCCCAGCATTTT.